This T cell receptor (beta chain) was identified during a study of CD8 T cells in Susac syndrome. The CDR3 length is 13 residues. Trimming shortened V by 2 bases and J by 7 bases, and 14 bases separated the two germline ends. Germline V CDR1 and CDR2: GTSNPN, SVGIG (reference sequence). Random hexamers primed reverse transcription of about 0.45 to 1 ug RNA. Each CDR3 protein is one row after TCRdb ran MiXCR on the immunoSEQ multiplex PCR reads. This table has roughly 130,000 distinct CDR3 sequences, 95% to 96% appearing once. The chain couples TRBV30 to TRBJ1-1; D call uncertain. This receptor was identified in a human donor with Susac syndrome. The sequenced sample was CD4+ T cells from PBMCs. The CDR3 reads CAWSILRWVEAFF. In DNA, the CDR3 is TGTGCCTGGAGTATACTACGATGGGTTGAAGCTTTCTTT. The complete variable domain, with remaining parts taken from reference TRBV30 and TRBJ1-1, reads SQTIHQWPATLVQPVGSPLSLECTVEGTSNPNLYWYRQAAGRGLQLLFYSVGIGQISSEVPQNLSASRPQDRQFILSSKKLLLSDSGFYLCAWSILRWVEAFFGQGTRLTVV.